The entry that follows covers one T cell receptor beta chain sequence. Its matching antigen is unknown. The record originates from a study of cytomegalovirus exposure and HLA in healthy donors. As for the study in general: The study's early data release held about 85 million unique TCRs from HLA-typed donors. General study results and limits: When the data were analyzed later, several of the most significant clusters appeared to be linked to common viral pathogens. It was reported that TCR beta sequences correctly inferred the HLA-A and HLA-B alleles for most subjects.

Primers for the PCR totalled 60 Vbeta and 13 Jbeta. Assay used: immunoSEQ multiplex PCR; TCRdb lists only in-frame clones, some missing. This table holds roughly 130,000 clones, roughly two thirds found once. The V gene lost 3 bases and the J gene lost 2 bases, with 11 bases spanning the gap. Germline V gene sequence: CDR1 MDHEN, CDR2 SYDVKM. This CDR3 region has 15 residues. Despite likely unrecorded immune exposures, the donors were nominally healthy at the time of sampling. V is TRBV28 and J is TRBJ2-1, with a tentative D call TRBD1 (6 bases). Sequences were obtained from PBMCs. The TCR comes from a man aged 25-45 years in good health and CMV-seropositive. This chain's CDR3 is CASSFGRGAYNEQFF. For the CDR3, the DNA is TGTGCCAGCAGTTTCGGCAGGGGAGCCTACAATGAGCAGTTCTTC.